Below are 7 T cell receptor beta chains sequenced from a single sample in a study of T-cell memory formation after mild COVID-19. TCRdb called the 5' RACE reads again in MiXCR, with one record for every CDR3 protein. The sample holds more than 300,000 distinct CDR3 sequences, roughly 19% seen once. The specimen was PBMCs or a T cell subset sorted from them (not recorded which). Receptor source: a man aged 18 to 29 who had mild COVID-19 (a few samples of this study predate the infection). Cell type and time point are not known.

This clonotype came up a few times. The chain is built from TRBV7-2 and TRBJ2-1; 10 nucleotides agree with TRBD2. The CDR3 is 14 residues long. The ends lost 8 bases at V and 9 bases at J; junction bases unmatched: 10. CDR1 and CDR2 from the germline V gene are SGHTA and FQGNSA. CDR3 coding DNA: TGTGCCAGCCAGGGAGCGGGGGGGCCCAGTGAGCAGTTCTTC. Residues: CASQGAGGPSEQFF.

V and J are TRBV5-1 and TRBJ1-1, with 12 bases fitting TRBD1. Germline-derived CDR1 and CDR2 are SGHRS and YFSETQ. The CDR3 spans 16 residues. The V gene end was trimmed by 3 bases and the J gene end by 4 bases; junction bases not matched to a gene: 7. In DNA form, the CDR3 reads TGCGCCAGCAGCTGGCATCCGGGACAGGGGGCCACTGAAGCTTTCTTT. Amino acid sequence: CASSWHPGQGATEAFF.

The chain uses TRBV27 and TRBJ1-1, with D perhaps matching TRBD1 (6 bases). Germline assignment: CDR1 MNHEY and CDR2 SMNVEV (reference sequence). The CDR3 length is 14 residues. V was pared by 5 bases and J by 10 bases, with 20 bases between. The CDR3 region is CASSPPSWGQVAFF. The CDR3 coding sequence is TGTGCCAGCAGTCCTCCGTCCTGGGGGCAAGTAGCTTTCTTT.

This chain connects TRBV6-5 to TRBJ2-5, with 12 bases fitting TRBD1. The CDR3 contains 18 residues. CDR1 MNHEY and CDR2 SVGAGI come from the germline V gene. V gave up 5 bases and J gave up 2 bases; unmatched junction bases: 12. CDR3 nucleotide sequence: TGTGCCAGCAGTAAAGCCGGGACAGGGGGCGCAGGGCAAGAGACCCAGTACTTC. It is translated as CASSKAGTGGAGQETQYF.

This clonotype was observed many times. The chain couples TRBV5-5 to TRBJ1-6; D not certain. The CDR3 runs 18 residues. The V gene's germline CDR1 is SGHKS and CDR2 YYEKEE (reference sequence). Trimming shortened V by 0 bases and J by 4 bases, and 17 bases separated the two germline ends. The CDR3: CASSLGHVSRGYNSPLHF. The CDR3 DNA reads as TGTGCCAGCAGCTTGGGCCACGTCTCCCGTGGATATAATTCACCCCTCCACTTT.

This clonotype was seen a few times. This sequence joins TRBV5-5 and TRBJ1-6; TRBD1 might be the D (5 bases). The CDR3 has 14 amino acids. CDR1 and CDR2 (germline): SGHKS, YYEKEE (reference sequence). Deletions cut 7 bases from V and 9 bases from J, with 17 bases between. CDR3 sequence: CASGEGRVSSPLHF. The CDR3 bases are TGTGCCAGCGGTGAGGGCAGGGTATCTTCACCCCTCCACTTT.

This clonotype occurred a few times. The chain has TRBV20-1 and TRBJ2-1; TRBD2 matches at 7 bases. J gave up 2 bases and V 5 bases, and 6 bases lay outside the gene matches. Germline assignment: CDR1 DFQATT and CDR2 SNEGSKA (reference sequence). The length of the CDR3 is 14 residues. The CDR3 DNA sequence: TGCAGTGCTCCCTCAGCGGGGCCCTACAATGAGCAGTTCTTC. Residues: CSAPSAGPYNEQFF.